This record looks at one TCR beta chain sequence and its context. This clone's antigen is unknown. Base qualities are not recorded, but no much larger clone differs from it by a single base. Library preparation employed the immunoSEQ multiplex PCR assay. For the multiplex PCR, a mixture combining 60 forward primers for TCR Vbeta segments and 13 reverse primers for TCR Jbeta segments was used. The CDR3 region of rearranged TCR beta genes was amplified from genomic DNA with a multiplex PCR assay. The Illumina HiSeq System was used to sequence the amplified TCR beta libraries as 87-base-pair reads. On the authors' methods: Across the roughly 640 repertoires, a later analysis counted tens of millions of unique TCR beta chains, some 11 million of which were shared by at least two donors. Raw reads were error-corrected and collapsed into unique sequences with a nearest-neighbor algorithm that merged closely related sequences to remove PCR and sequencing errors. CDR3 sequences were aligned to IMGT reference sequences to assign V, D and J gene segments. For a sequence to be retained, a match of at least six nucleotides to both a V gene segment and a J gene segment was required. A rearrangement counted as productive if the CDR3 had no stop codons and remained in frame with V and J, and every other rearrangement counted as non-productive. CDR3 was defined by IMGT convention, running from the second conserved V-encoded cysteine to the conserved J-encoded phenylalanine. In an earlier analysis of more than 550 of the donors, sequences lacking an unambiguous match to a single V gene segment were excluded. In an earlier analysis of 587 of the donors, V segments were called functional above 56.7% productive rearrangements and were called segregating when the between-donor standard deviation exceeded 5%. A statistical classification framework was built to diagnose cytomegalovirus status from the catalog of TCR beta chain sequences. In a later analysis, TCR nucleotide sequences were compared against IMGT/GENE-DB human TR gene sequences so that V and J genes could be assigned. The TCRdist pipeline was used in a later analysis to assign CDR3 sequences and most-parsimonious VDJ recombination scenarios. A later analysis defined each TCR beta chain by its CDR3 amino acid sequence plus V-gene family, and excluded reads lacking a unique V-gene family. To address suspected cross-contamination and a sequencing artifact, a later analysis removed around 600 highly shared, low-generation-probability nucleotide sequences. In a later analysis, a clonal expansion index for each public chain was calculated from normalized within-repertoire ranks of inferred template counts. In a later analysis, generation probabilities were computed using a VDJ recombination model fitted to out-of-frame rearrangements, and the results were checked against IGoR. A later analysis scored TCR-TCR, TCR-HLA and TCR-CMV co-occurrence with hypergeometric tests, applying a repertoire-size bias correction to TCR pairs. False discovery rates were estimated in a later analysis by permuting HLA or CMV assignments 20 times. A later analysis grouped co-occurring TCRs with DBSCAN, adding TCRdist sequence similarity when clustering within HLA-allele-positive subsets. For co-occurrence clustering, repertoires with fewer than 30,000 or more than 120,000 public chains were excluded, along with roughly 5 repertoires with anomalous nucleotide sharing. This is the immuneACCESS table as TCRdb keeps it, with only in-frame sequences that have V and J called. A part of the clones is gone; compared with another copy, unresolved V genes explain less than half, and the rest is unexplained. V and J calls and clone size are as listed in that table; D and trimming were resolved from the DNA. Across this sample there are over 150,000 clones, with roughly 72% seen only once. Around 1.9% of the sample comes from the top ten.

This entry is derived from a study of cytomegalovirus exposure and HLA in healthy donors (dated by TCRdb to 2016 to 2017). With respect to the entire study: An earlier analysis of approximately 640 of the donors reported roughly 300 Gb of sequence data and about 100 million unique TCR beta sequences from about 180 million T cells. An early release covering just under 650 HLA-typed donors comprised approximately 300 gigabases of sequencing data and tens of millions of unique TCR sequences. Of the roughly 390 genotyped donors, 75% to 85% were placed in the genetic ancestry cluster associated with self-reported Caucasian donors. The study was designed to test whether signatures of past pathogen exposure could be identified by cataloging public T cell receptors. The study profiled the T cell repertoires of hundreds of subjects by immunosequencing and related them to cytomegalovirus serostatus. In addition to the first cohort of approximately 650 subjects, a separate validation cohort of about 120 different subjects was used. The study combined high-throughput TCR immunosequencing, statistical association of individual TCRs with disease status, and machine learning to predict cytomegalovirus infection status. To study patterns of TCR occurrence, a later analysis re-analyzed previously published TCR beta repertoires from several hundred donors and added high-resolution HLA genotyping. In the later analysis, no new phenotypic data were used to find candidate immune exposures; instead, reliance was placed on TCR beta sequences and their occurrence across donors. To decide whether each TCR beta V gene segment behaved as functional or pseudogenic, an earlier analysis of nearly 600 of the donors relied on high-throughput TCR beta sequencing. Alongside the repertoire data, information on donor age, sex, ethnicity and CMV serostatus was compiled. A later genetic analysis took genome-wide SNP genotypes for about 55% of the roughly 670 donors and used that subset as a discovery cohort. All discovery cohort repertoires had been generated using a single sequencing platform. HLA typing included class I and class II loci at four-digit resolution. The number of typed donors differed by locus: about 629-640 for A, B, C, DRB1 and DQB1; roughly 510 for DQA1; 606 for DPA1; and approximately 450 for DPB1. Because of strong linkage in the cohort, roughly five DR-DQ haplotypes were treated as single units for association and clustering. Among some 400 genotyped donors of the cohort, an average of around 240,000 unique TCR beta nucleotide sequences was sequenced per donor, of which approximately 19% were non-productive.

The cohort consisted of hundreds of healthy bone marrow donors. Cohort members were all nominally healthy when sampled, although unrecorded immune exposures were likely present. The donor tested CMV seronegative and was one of the 352 seronegative cohort members. A peripheral blood sample was collected from each donor, and TCR beta sequencing was performed on peripheral blood mononuclear cells. The Qiagen DNeasy Blood Extraction Kit was used to extract genomic DNA from the blood cell samples. Overall study results and their limits: A later analysis reported that several top co-occurrence clusters appeared linked to parvovirus B19, influenza, CMV and Epstein-Barr virus. According to the authors, the approach could potentially be generalized to other disease states and immunological phenotypes. In a later analysis, HLA-associated TCR beta chains were found to be more clonally expanded and to have lower generation probabilities than equally common non-associated chains. Correlated functional status among segregating V segments might be attributable to linkage disequilibrium, but an unknown experimental factor could not be ruled out. Most TCR sequences were seen in very few donors, while some public TCRs were found in many individuals. When HLA alleles, especially DR and DQ, strongly co-occurred, TCR associations were difficult to assign to individual alleles. The classifier was reported to diagnose cytomegalovirus status with high specificity and sensitivity in both the original cohort and the validation cohort. A further reported finding was that TCR beta sequences accurately predicted the HLA-A and HLA-B alleles for most subjects in the first cohort. A cluster of highly shared sequence variants was judged likely to be a technical artifact of the sequencing pipeline. In vitro tests confirmed that a few of the cytomegalovirus-associated TCR beta chains recognize cytomegalovirus antigens. A later analysis associated 16,951 TCR beta sequences with specific HLA alleles at a false discovery rate of 0.05. The only immune exposure information available for the cohort was CMV serostatus. A total of fewer than 200 TCR beta chains were listed by the study as associated with cytomegalovirus. Roughly uniform sequencing depth across donors was assumed in presence/absence analyses, although this assumption may not hold. V-gene and J-gene trimming of TCR beta chains was associated with a missense DCLRE1C variant in a later genetic analysis, and the association was replicated in an independent cohort. A later analysis found that TCR association rates varied across HLA loci, with DRB1 alleles showing the most associated TCRs and HLA-C alleles the fewest. Because HLA typing was missing for some donors at each locus, association tests included only the typed subset. Because counts were too low, 15 or so rarely observed V segments, including chromosome 9 orphons, were excluded from the earlier analysis of about 500 of the donors. A later analysis found that most CMV-associated TCR beta chains appeared HLA-restricted, with HLA associations seemingly driven largely by CMV exposure. This cohort had only TCR beta chains sequenced, and the lack of alpha or paired-chain data limited which features could be detected. In an earlier analysis of some 540 of the donors, most TCR beta V segments appeared in productive rearrangements about 90% or about 30% of the time, broadly matching IMGT annotations. Compared with the roughly 700-donor mean, donors in an Asian-associated ancestry cluster had fewer N-insertions in productive TCRs, according to a later genetic analysis.

The sample taken for sequencing was PBMCs. The clonotype comes from a young man in good health and CMV-seronegative.

The nucleotide sequence reads as follows: TGTGCCAGCAGCTTGGTCCAAGGGGATGAGCAGTTCTTC. This is translated as CASSLVQGDEQFF. The chain is encoded by TRBV5-6 joined to TRBJ2-1; perhaps TRBD1 is the D gene, with 5 bases matching. Trimming removed 0 bases from V and 8 bases from J, leaving 9 bases between the germline ends. The CDR3 covers 13 residues, taking in both the cysteine and the phenylalanine. Left in the record is the CDR3 DNA by itself, 39 bases read in frame from the first base. CDR1 and CDR2 (SGHDT, YYEEEE) derive from the germline V gene.